This TCR beta chain is from a study of shared clonotypes between healthy human individuals. Study at large: Those who served as donors were two women and three men between the ages of 18 and 49. Regarding the study as a whole: Naive subsets, compared against memory subsets, generally had larger estimated richness values. Few donors limited the genetic and exposure-history diversity represented. The study sampled only blood, and tissue repertoires likely differ.

V lost 4 bases and J lost 3; bases outside the gene matches: 3. This CDR3 has 16 residues. Germline V gene data show CDR1 as LGHNT and CDR2 as FRNRAP. As concerns this clone: Its cognate antigen is unknown.

TCRdb's copy holds only in-frame clones and misses some; the assay was immunoSEQ multiplex PCR. The sample lists under 1,100,000 clones, 65% to 80% occurring once. Sequenced: memory CD4+ T cells sorted from blood. The subset was: CD45RA-negative fraction. The J gene is TRBJ2-1, the V gene TRBV12-5; 13 positions match TRBD2. The receptor was isolated from a young man in good health. Here the CDR3 reads CASGSGTSGNYNEQFF. In nucleotides, the CDR3 is TGTGCTAGTGGTTCTGGGACTAGCGGGAACTACAATGAGCAGTTCTTC.